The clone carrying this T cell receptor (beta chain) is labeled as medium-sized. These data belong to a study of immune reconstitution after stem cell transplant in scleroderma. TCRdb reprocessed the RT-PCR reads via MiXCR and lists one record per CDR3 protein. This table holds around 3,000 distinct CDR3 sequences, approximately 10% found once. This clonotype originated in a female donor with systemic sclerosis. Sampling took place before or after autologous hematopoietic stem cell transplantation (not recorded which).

Here the CDR3 reads CSAEGRGGYNEQFF. DNA of the CDR3: TGCAGCGCCGAGGGCAGGGGCGGATACAATGAGCAGTTCTTC. The chain is built from TRBV29-1 and TRBJ2-1; D might be TRBD1 (6 bases). Germline V gene lookup returns CDR1 SQVTM and CDR2 ANQGSEA. This CDR3 is 14 amino acids long. Deletions cut 7 bases from V and 4 bases from J, with 17 bases between.